This entry describes one T cell receptor beta chain. Its specificity is unknown. The data were obtained in a study of T cell responses to AZD1222 COVID-19 vaccine. Study conclusions and caveats: Clonal diversity may have been underestimated in mostly white British donors. Reports indicate that nearly half of spike-specific TCRs are directed at unmutated variant regions.

V lost 3 bases and J lost 9; bases outside the gene matches: 8. Per germline, CDR1 DFQATT and CDR2 SNEGSKA (reference sequence). The CDR3 has 14 amino acids. Second-dose recipients at about 4 or about 12 weeks were treated as one pooled group. Repertoires were generated with immunoSEQ multiplex PCR, while TCRdb's copy carries only in-frame clones and drops some. The table has fewer than 120,000 clones, roughly 90% seen once; the top ten hold 15%. The source was peripheral blood, collected 28 days after the second AZD1222 dose. The chain employs TRBV20-1 and TRBJ1-6; 7 nucleotides line up with TRBD1. The sequence was collected from an adult who received the AZD1222 COVID-19 vaccine. The CDR3 region has the DNA TGCAGTGCTAGTGGCGACAGGGCGGGTTCACCCCTCCACTTT. As protein: CSASGDRAGSPLHF.